This TCR beta chain was sequenced in a study of cytomegalovirus exposure and HLA in healthy donors. Primers for the PCR totalled 60 Vbeta and 13 Jbeta. The data were produced by immunoSEQ multiplex PCR, yet TCRdb's version contains in-frame clones alone and is incomplete. The sample lists just under 250,000 clones; 82% were seen once. J lost 0 bases, V lost 2 bases, and 5 bases had no gene match. This CDR3 has 16 amino acids. Germline CDR1 is SEHNR and CDR2 is FQNEAQ (reference sequence). V and J are TRBV7-9 and TRBJ2-5; 8 positions match TRBD2. The sequencing input was PBMCs. This receptor was obtained from a woman in her thirties or forties in good health and CMV-seropositive. CDR3 nucleotide sequence: TGTGCCAGCAGCTTACTCGCTAGCGGGTACCAAGAGACCCAGTACTTC. Residues: CASSLLASGYQETQYF.